One sample yielded the 25 T cell receptor beta chains listed below, sequenced in a study of T cell changes during pregnancy in multiple sclerosis. Libraries were prepared by immunoSEQ multiplex PCR; TCRdb keeps only in-frame clonotypes and omits some of them. The repertoire holds about 17,000 clones, with around 90% as singletons. The sample in question was CD8+ T cells from peripheral blood mononuclear cells, obtained after pregnancy. These receptors came from a female donor in good health, enrolled as a control in a pregnancy study.

V is TRBV5-6 and J is TRBJ1-5, with a weak D call TRBD1 (5 bases). Germline CDR1 reads SGHDT; CDR2 reads YYEEEE. V lost 4 bases, J lost 0 bases, and 17 bases lay in between. This CDR3 comprises 17 residues. The CDR3 loop reads CASSIGGGGASNQPQHF. As DNA, the CDR3 is TGTGCCAGCAGCATCGGGGGGGGTGGGGCTAGCAATCAGCCCCAGCATTTT.

The rearrangement links TRBV9 to TRBJ2-1, with a possible D match to TRBD1 (6 bases). Trimming pared 4 bases from V and 1 base from J, leaving 9 bases between. The CDR3 totals 14 residues. The germline V gene has CDR1 SGDLS and CDR2 YYNGEE. CDR3 nucleotide sequence: TGTGCCAGCAGCCCAGGGACATCCTACAATGAGCAGTTCTTC. This sequence encodes CASSPGTSYNEQFF. Filled out from reference TRBV9 and TRBJ2-1, the complete variable domain reads DSGVTQTPKHLITATGQRVTLRCSPRSGDLSVYWYQQSLDQGLQFLIQYYNGEERAKGNILERFSAQQFPDLHSELNLSSLELGDSALYFCASSPGTSYNEQFFGPGTRLTVL.

V and J are TRBV6-1 and TRBJ1-1, with TRBD1 as a possible D gene (5 bases). Germline V gene data show CDR1 as MNHNS and CDR2 as SASEGT. The CDR3 consists of 13 residues. V was clipped by 7 bases and J by 4 bases, with 13 bases between them. The CDR3 loop reads CASTQGESTEAFF. The DNA for the CDR3 is TGTGCCAGCACCCAGGGCGAGAGCACTGAAGCTTTCTTT.

CDR3 sequence reads: CASGGTSQKNEQYF. The CDR3 DNA follows: TGTGCCAGCGGGGGGACTAGCCAGAAAAACGAGCAGTACTTC. This chain joins TRBV7-9 and TRBJ2-7, with 9 nucleotides matching TRBD2. V trimming: 8 bases; J trimming: 5 bases; junction bases outside the gene matches: 10. From germline, CDR1 is SEHNR and CDR2 FQNEAQ (reference sequence). This CDR3 spans 14 amino acids.

V gene TRBV5-4 combines with J gene TRBJ2-7; 8 bases line up with TRBD1. Trimming removed 0 bases from V and 5 bases from J; junction bases left unmatched: 7. CDR1 is SGHNT, CDR2 YYREEE, per germline (reference sequence). The CDR3 is 15 residues long. Here the CDR3 DNA reads TGTGCCAGCAGCTTGGGGCCGGGACAGGTGGACGAGCAGTACTTC. The encoded protein is CASSLGPGQVDEQYF.

The chain recombines TRBV7-9 with TRBJ2-7; D remains ambiguous. Trimming removed 5 bases from V and 6 bases from J, with 11 bases in between. This CDR3 has 12 residues. The germline V gene has CDR1 SEHNR and CDR2 FQNEAQ (reference sequence). The CDR3 loop is CASSPPTREQYF. The DNA for the CDR3 is TGTGCCAGCAGCCCCCCGACACGCGAGCAGTACTTC.

This clone was observed once. The V call is TRBV5-1, the J call TRBJ2-1, with D maybe TRBD2 (6 bases). The CDR3 contains 15 residues. The germline V and J ends were trimmed by 4 bases and 0 bases, with 11 bases remaining between them. The germline V gene has CDR1 SGHRS and CDR2 YFSETQ. This chain's CDR3 is CASSQTTSSYNEQFF. CDR3 coding DNA: TGCGCCAGCAGCCAGACGACTAGCTCCTACAATGAGCAGTTCTTC.

The rearrangement links TRBV12-5 to TRBJ1-2; D is possibly TRBD1 (5 bases). Germline V gene data show CDR1 as LGHNT and CDR2 as FRNRAP. The CDR3 is made up of 12 amino acids. V was pared by 7 bases and J by 11 bases, with 17 bases between. The CDR3 sequence is CASALGLGGYTF. The CDR3 coding sequence is TGTGCTAGTGCCTTGGGACTCGGGGGGTACACCTTC. Variable domain in full (rest from reference TRBV12-5 and TRBJ1-2): DARVTQTPRHKVTEMGQEVTMRCQPILGHNTVFWYRQTMMQGLELLAYFRNRAPLDDSGMPKDRFSAEMPDATLATLKIQPSEPRDSAVYFCASALGLGGYTFGSGTRLTVV.

The V call is TRBV27, the J call TRBJ2-7; D gene unclear. The CDR3 is 12 amino acids. The V and J ends lost 5 bases and 6 bases respectively, with 11 bases between them. Looked up from germline, CDR1 is MNHEY and CDR2 is SMNVEV (reference sequence). This CDR3 is CASSDRGLEQYF. The DNA for the CDR3 is TGTGCCAGCAGTGACCGCGGCCTCGAGCAGTACTTC.

This rearrangement joins TRBV28 to TRBJ2-1, with D perhaps matching TRBD2 (5 bases). Germline V gene lookup returns CDR1 MDHEN and CDR2 SYDVKM. The length of the CDR3 is 14 residues. Trimming removed 5 bases from V and 5 bases from J, with 13 bases in between. CDR3 bases: TGTGCCAGCAGTGAGAGACTAAACGACAATGAGCAGTTCTTC. As protein: CASSERLNDNEQFF.

The gene calls are TRBV6-1 and TRBJ2-1; D unresolved. CDR1 and CDR2 from the germline V gene are MNHNS and SASEGT. V was pared by 9 bases and J by 4 bases, with 4 bases between. This CDR3 has 10 residues. CDR3 in amino acids: CASIYNEQFF. CDR3 coding DNA: TGTGCCAGTATATACAATGAGCAGTTCTTC.

This clone was seen just once. The CDR3: CASSQDLSLALHF. The CDR3 bases are TGCGCCAGCAGCCAAGATCTGAGTTTGGCCCTCCACTTT. J is TRBJ1-6 and V is TRBV4-1; D is unclear. V was clipped by 0 bases and J by 14 bases, with 11 bases between them. Germline values: CDR1 MGHRA, CDR2 YSYEKL. This CDR3 region has 13 residues.

In its sample, this clone was seen once. This chain joins TRBV28 and TRBJ2-7, with TRBD2 as a possible D gene (5 bases). The CDR3 spans 13 residues. Deletions cut 3 bases from V and 5 bases from J, with 11 bases between. CDR1 and CDR2 (germline): MDHEN, SYDVKM. The CDR3 bases are TGTGCCAGCAGTTTCGGCGGGCCAGACGAGCAGTACTTC. Translating gives CASSFGGPDEQYF.

The chain couples TRBV10-3 to TRBJ2-4; 12 positions match TRBD1. The V segment lost 11 bases and the J segment 0 bases; nucleotides outside the gene matches: 17. In germline, CDR1 is ENHRY, CDR2 SYGVKD. The CDR3 has 19 residues. CDR3 region: CAVAEGTGGEKSAKNIQYF. For the CDR3, the DNA is TGTGCCGTCGCCGAGGGGACAGGGGGCGAGAAATCAGCCAAAAACATTCAGTACTTC.

The V and J genes are TRBV29-1 and TRBJ1-2, with D maybe TRBD1 (5 bases). The CDR3 sequence is 14 residues long. V gave up 2 bases and J gave up 6 bases, with 16 bases separating them. CDR1 is SQVTM and CDR2 is ANQGSEA in the germline V gene. The CDR3 DNA is TGCAGCGTTGAAAGTCGGGGGGGTATCAATGGCTACACCTTC. It specifies CSVESRGGINGYTF.

The rearrangement uses TRBV5-8 and TRBJ2-5; maybe TRBD1 (6 bases). V was shortened by 4 bases and J by 2 bases, with 9 bases between the two germline ends. The V gene's germline CDR1 is SGHTS and CDR2 YDEGEE. This CDR3 contains 13 residues. The CDR3 nucleotides are TGTGCCAGCAGCCGCGGACAGCAAGAGACCCAGTACTTC. This translates into CASSRGQQETQYF. Complete variable domain (other parts from reference TRBV5-8 and TRBJ2-5): EAGVTQSPTHLIKTRGQQATLRCSPISGHTSVYWYQQALGLGLQFLLWYDEGEERNRGNFPPRFSGRQFPNYSSELNVNALELEDSALYLCASSRGQQETQYFGPGTRLLVL.

This chain uses TRBV5-5 with TRBJ2-3; 9 bases are shared with TRBD2. CDR3 size: 16 residues. The V segment lost 2 bases and the J segment 0 bases; nucleotides outside the gene matches: 4. CDR1 is SGHKS and CDR2 is YYEKEE in the germline V gene (reference sequence). DNA of the CDR3: TGTGCCAGCAGCTTTATTAGCGGGGGAAGCACAGATACGCAGTATTTT. Protein: CASSFISGGSTDTQYF.

The genes are TRBV4-1 and TRBJ1-5, with D possibly being TRBD1 (6 bases). V was pared by 3 bases and J by 7 bases, with 16 bases between. Germline CDR1 reads MGHRA; CDR2 reads YSYEKL. The CDR3 extends over 15 amino acids. The CDR3 region is CASSQVGRGVQPQHF. Written as DNA, the CDR3 is TGCGCCAGCAGCCAGGTCGGCAGGGGAGTACAGCCCCAGCATTTT.

This rearrangement joins TRBV14 to TRBJ2-1; a weak D match, TRBD1 (5 bases). In germline, CDR1 is SGHDN, CDR2 FVKESK. This CDR3 comprises 13 residues. Trimming removed 1 base from V and 9 bases from J, with 10 bases in between. Written as DNA, the CDR3 is TGTGCCAGCAGCCAAGTGCAGGGTAGTGAGCAGTTCTTC. Its protein product is CASSQVQGSEQFF.

This rearrangement joins TRBV19 to TRBJ1-5, with TRBD1 identical over 9 bases. This CDR3 has 15 residues. CDR1 and CDR2 from the germline V gene are LNHDA and SQIVND (reference sequence). Losses at the gene ends were 3 bases for V and 3 bases for J; bases not matched to a gene: 3. The CDR3 reads CASSMGQGPNQPQHF. The CDR3 bases are TGTGCCAGTAGTATGGGACAGGGCCCCAATCAGCCCCAGCATTTT.

The chain uses TRBV18 and TRBJ2-2; D is perhaps TRBD2 (5 bases). The CDR3 runs to 15 residues. Between the trimmed V and J ends, which lost 4 bases and 1 base, there was a span of 10 bases. CDR1 and CDR2 from the germline V gene are KGHSH and LQKENI. CDR3 in amino acids: CASSQEAGNTGELFF. The CDR3 DNA reads TGTGCCAGCTCACAGGAGGCCGGGAACACCGGGGAGCTGTTTTTT.

The J gene is TRBJ1-3, the V gene TRBV18; D remains ambiguous. Per the germline V gene, CDR1 is KGHSH and CDR2 is LQKENI. CDR3 length equals 14 residues. The V end was cut by 6 bases, the J end by 1 base, with 10 bases between. The DNA of the CDR3 is TGTGCCAGCTCGCTAGAAGGATCTGGAAACACCATATATTTT. Its protein is CASSLEGSGNTIYF.

The chain uses TRBV15 and TRBJ1-2; D not resolved. The V gene lost 0 bases and the J gene lost 8 bases, with 7 bases spanning the gap. The CDR3 is 12 residues long. CDR1 and CDR2 from the germline V gene are LNHNV and YYDKDF (reference sequence). The CDR3 DNA sequence: TGTGCCACCAGCAGAGATACGGGGGGCTACACCTTC. It codes for CATSRDTGGYTF.

The chain has TRBV10-3 and TRBJ2-1; weak D call: TRBD2 (6 bases). The CDR3 loop spans 17 amino acids. Trimming cost V 2 bases and J 5 bases, with 19 bases left between them. The germline V gene has CDR1 ENHRY and CDR2 SYGVKD. The CDR3 DNA follows: TGTGCCATCAGTGAGACGACTGCCCAGCGGGTGAACAATGAGCAGTTCTTC. As protein: CAISETTAQRVNNEQFF.

This clone has just one count. The V call is TRBV7-9, the J call TRBJ2-2, with D maybe TRBD2 (5 bases). This CDR3 has 14 amino acids. Germline loops: CDR1 SEHNR, CDR2 FQNEAQ (reference sequence). The ends were cut back, 5 bases at V and 7 bases at J, with 14 bases in the middle. CDR3 sequence reads: CASSPRRRGGELFF. CDR3 in DNA: TGTGCCAGCAGCCCGAGGAGGAGAGGCGGGGAGCTGTTTTTT.